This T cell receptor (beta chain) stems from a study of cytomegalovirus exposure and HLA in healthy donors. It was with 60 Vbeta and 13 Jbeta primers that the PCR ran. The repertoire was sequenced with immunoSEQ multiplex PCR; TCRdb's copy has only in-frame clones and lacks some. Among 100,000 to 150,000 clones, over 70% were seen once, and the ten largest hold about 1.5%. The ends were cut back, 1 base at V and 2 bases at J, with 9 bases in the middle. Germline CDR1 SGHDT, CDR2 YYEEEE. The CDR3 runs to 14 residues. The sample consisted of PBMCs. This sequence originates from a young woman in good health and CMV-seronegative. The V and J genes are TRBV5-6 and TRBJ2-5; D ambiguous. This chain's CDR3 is CASSLSTPQETQYF. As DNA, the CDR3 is TGTGCCAGCAGCTTGTCAACACCGCAAGAGACCCAGTACTTC.